This record covers a single T cell receptor beta chain. Its antigen is as yet unknown. The CDR3 has 15 amino acids. Between the trimmed V and J ends, which lost 0 bases and 3 bases, there was a span of 11 bases. Germline V CDR1 and CDR2: MGHRA, YSYEKL. Assay: immunoSEQ multiplex PCR; the TCRdb copy retains only in-frame clones and omits some. The sample shows 95,000 or so clones, more than 75% of them seen only once. The data are from a study of glioma-infiltrating T cells after dendritic cell vaccination. Study-level findings and limits: Estimated pretreatment TIL content predicted outcome after dendritic cell vaccination.

The V gene is TRBV4-1, the J gene TRBJ1-1, with D possibly matching TRBD1 (6 bases). The TCR sequence derives from a human donor with glioblastoma. The specimen comprised blood, sampled before dendritic cell vaccination. CDR3 nucleotide sequence: TGCGCCAGCAGCCAAGACCGGGACACGTACACTGAAGCTTTCTTT. Protein: CASSQDRDTYTEAFF.